What follows are 7 T cell receptor beta chains derived from one specimen sequenced in a study of metastatic and nonmetastatic thyroid tumors (dated by TCRdb to 2018 to 2021). Libraries were prepared through PCR. TCRdb names Illumina HiSeq 4000 as the instrument used. TCRdb redid the processing of the public reads, applying fastp at Q25 and MiXCR, and retained in-frame beta chains. Within this sample are about 31,000 clones, with approximately 20% of them counted one time only. Roughly a tenth of the sample comes from the top ten. Before undergoing thyroid surgery, none of the patients had been given any kind of treatment. The sequenced sample consisted of blood. The receptor source for this set is a female donor with papillary thyroid cancer or a benign thyroid nodule (not recorded which). Some clones in this sample may be carry-over from other donors' samples.

The chain joins TRBV18 to TRBJ1-6, with D maybe TRBD1 (5 bases). The CDR3 spans 17 residues. Looked up from germline, CDR1 is KGHSH and CDR2 is LQKENI. V dropped 5 bases and J dropped 3 bases, with 17 bases sitting between them. CDR3 protein: CASSLDAAGGYNSPLHF. CDR3 DNA: TGTGCCAGCTCATTAGATGCGGCTGGGGGCTATAATTCACCCCTCCACTTT.

This clone was observed at least ten times. This chain links TRBV7-9 with TRBJ1-6; the D is unclear. The CDR3 sequence is 18 residues long. Trimming left V 5 bases short and J 1 base short, with 18 bases between. Per the germline V gene, CDR1 is SEHNR and CDR2 is FQNEAQ (reference sequence). CDR3 residues: CASSPGPRPRSYNSPLHF. For the CDR3, the DNA is TGTGCCAGCAGCCCCGGGCCCCGACCGAGGTCCTATAATTCACCCCTCCACTTT.

This clone was observed at least ten times. The chain carries TRBV11-1 and TRBJ2-2; possible D gene TRBD2, 5 bases. CDR3 length: 16 residues. Looked up from germline, CDR1 is SGHAT and CDR2 is FQDESV (reference sequence). The V gene lost 5 bases and the J gene lost 7 bases, with 20 bases spanning the gap. In nucleotides, the CDR3 is TGTGCCAGCAGCCCTCGGGATTCGGTTTATATCGGGGAGCTGTTTTTT. It yields the protein CASSPRDSVYIGELFF.

The table lists this clone with many counts. The V and J genes are TRBV29-1 and TRBJ2-7; D might be TRBD2 (6 bases). The V end was cut by 4 bases, the J end by 6 bases, with 13 bases between. The CDR3 loop spans 12 amino acids. Germline-derived CDR1 and CDR2 are SQVTM and ANQGSEA. The CDR3 DNA is TGCAGCGTTGTGACGGGAGTCTCCGAGCAGTACTTC. It is translated as CSVVTGVSEQYF.

This clone was picked up many times. A single base separates this from a much larger clone, so it may be a read error. This sequence joins TRBV19 and TRBJ1-5; unclear D gene. This CDR3 region has 12 residues. Germline CDR1 is LNHDA and CDR2 is SQIVND (reference sequence). The V end was cut by 4 bases, the J end by 0 bases, with 1 base between. The CDR3 DNA reads as TGTGCCAGTAGTAATAGCAATCAGCCCCAGCATTTT. Translating gives CASSNSNQPQHF.

For this clone: The same CDR3 also results from other DNA sequences found in this sample. The rearrangement uses TRBV11-2 and TRBJ1-1, with 8 bases matching TRBD1. This CDR3 has 17 amino acids. Germline values: CDR1 SGHAT, CDR2 FQNNGV. V dropped 5 bases and J dropped 1; count of bases not matched to a gene: 12. The CDR3 protein is CASSPGGTGGRNTEAFF. The DNA of the CDR3 is TGTGCCAGCAGCCCGGGTGGGACAGGTGGCAGGAACACTGAAGCTTTCTTT.

The J gene is TRBJ2-3, the V gene TRBV4-1, with 11 bases identical to TRBD2. This CDR3 is 17 amino acids long. V lost 4 bases to trimming and J lost 3 bases; unmatched junction nucleotides: 9. Germline CDR1 and CDR2: MGHRA and YSYEKL. CDR3 coding DNA: TGCGCCAGCAGCCGATCGACTAGCGGGATGAGAACAGATACGCAGTATTTT. Translating it yields CASSRSTSGMRTDTQYF.